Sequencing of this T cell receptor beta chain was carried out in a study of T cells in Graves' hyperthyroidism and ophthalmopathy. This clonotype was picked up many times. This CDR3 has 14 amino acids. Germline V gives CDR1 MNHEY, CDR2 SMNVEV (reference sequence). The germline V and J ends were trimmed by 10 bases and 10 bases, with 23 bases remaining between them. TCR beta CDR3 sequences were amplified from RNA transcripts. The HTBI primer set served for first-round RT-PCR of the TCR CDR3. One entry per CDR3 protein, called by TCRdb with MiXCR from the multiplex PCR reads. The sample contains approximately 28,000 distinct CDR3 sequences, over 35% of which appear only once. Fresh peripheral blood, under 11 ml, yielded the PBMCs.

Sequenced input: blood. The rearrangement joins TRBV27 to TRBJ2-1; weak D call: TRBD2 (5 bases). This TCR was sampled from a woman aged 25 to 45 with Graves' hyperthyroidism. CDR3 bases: TGTGCCACCTCAGGCGAGGGTAGGAAAGTGGAGCAGTTCTTC. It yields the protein CATSGEGRKVEQFF.